Listed below are T cell receptor beta chains from one sample, sequenced in a study of a mutant IDH1 vaccine in newly diagnosed glioma. Antigens for these TCRs are unknown. The method was immunoSEQ multiplex PCR; TCRdb's version includes in-frame clones alone and lacks a portion of them. This repertoire shows tens of thousands of clones, around 87% found once; its top ten account for about 11%. Material: PBMCs, obtained from a glioma patient whose treatment included an IDH1 peptide vaccine. These receptors originate from a woman in her twenties or thirties with glioma. Each CDR3 is given with its conserved first and last residue. D genes are given only for firm matches. A clone size is listed for some rows: how often the clone was seen (once, few, many), or a class if it is expanded.

TRBJ2-2 | TRBD1 | TRBV10-3 | - | CAISDPWTGQDTGELFF | TGTGCCATCAGTGACCCATGGACAGGGCAAGACACCGGGGAGCTGTTTTTT
TRBJ2-7 | - | TRBV10-3 | - | CAIRDGPYEQYF | TGTGCCATCCGGGACGGGCCCTACGAGCAGTACTTC
TRBJ1-2 | - | TRBV11-2 | - | CASSSTGPYGYTF | TGTGCCAGCAGCTCGACAGGCCCTTATGGCTACACCTTC
TRBJ2-1 | - | TRBV27 | - | CASSLGGYNEQFF | TGTGCCAGCAGTCTGGGAGGCTACAATGAGCAGTTCTTC
TRBJ1-2 | TRBD1 | TRBV5-1 | - | CASSQASGTGPYGYTF | TGCGCCAGCAGCCAGGCGTCCGGGACAGGCCCCTATGGCTACACCTTC
TRBJ2-5 | TRBD1 | TRBV6-5 | - | CASSYSGDRGETQYF | TGTGCCAGCAGTTACTCAGGGGACAGGGGAGAGACCCAGTACTTC
TRBJ1-2 | - | TRBV6-1 | few | CASSTAYGYTF | TGTGCCAGCAGTACAGCGTATGGCTACACCTTC
TRBJ2-7 | - | TRBV5-4 | - | CASSPTRTFSYEQYF | TGTGCCAGCAGCCCCACCAGGACTTTCTCCTACGAGCAGTACTTC
TRBJ1-2 | - | TRBV6-1 | - | CASSESPGPYGYTF | TGTGCCAGCAGTGAATCCCCAGGGCCCTATGGCTACACCTTC
TRBJ1-5 | TRBD1 | TRBV6-6 | - | CASRPNQGGEQPQHF | TGTGCCAGCAGACCCAATCAGGGGGGGGAGCAGCCCCAGCATTTT